Sequencing of this TCR beta chain was carried out in a study of cytomegalovirus exposure and HLA in healthy donors. Notes on the study in general: A previous analysis found most TCR beta V segments productive roughly 90% or roughly 30% of the time.

The PCR ran on 60 Vbeta and 13 Jbeta primers. Measured with immunoSEQ multiplex PCR; TCRdb has only the in-frame clones, and not every one. This sample carries roughly 160,000 clones, over 60% of them seen once, and the ten largest clones take 1.5%. V dropped 1 base and J dropped 0 bases, with 9 bases sitting between them. The CDR3 runs to 15 residues. From germline, CDR1 is SEHNR and CDR2 FQNEAQ (reference sequence). In the case of this clone: Its antigen is undetermined.

This receptor was obtained from a girl aged 5 to 17 in good health and CMV-seronegative. J is TRBJ2-5 and V is TRBV7-9; tentative D call: TRBD1 (6 bases). The sequencing input was PBMCs. CDR3: CASSLVGADQETQYF. CDR3 nucleotide sequence: TGTGCCAGCAGCTTAGTGGGGGCAGACCAAGAGACCCAGTACTTC. The variable domain in full, with the rest retrieved from reference TRBV7-9 and TRBJ2-5, is DTGVSQNPRHKITKRGQNVTFRCDPISEHNRLYWYRQTLGQGPEFLTYFQNEAQLEKSRLLSDRFSAERPKGSFSTLEIQRTEQGDSAMYLCASSLVGADQETQYFGPGTRLLVL.